The sequence of this T cell receptor (beta chain) was determined in a study of T cell repertoires in cytomegalovirus infection. Study at large: Selected CMV epitopes included recently identified HLA-C-restricted ones as well as well-studied HLA-B-restricted ones. Shared public TCR beta signatures pointed to both CMV infection and a matching HLA type. Whole-study findings and limits: It was HLA-C-restricted CMV-specific TCR beta clonotypes that dominated the response ex vivo.

This clonotype was detected a few times. Its antigen is unknown. One entry per CDR3 protein results from TCRdb running MiXCR on the reads. In the table there are 700,000 to 950,000 distinct CDR3 sequences, around a third of which are singletons. CDR3 length equals 17 residues. CDR1 and CDR2 (germline): LGHNA, YNFKEQ. The ends were cut back, 0 bases at V and 5 bases at J, with 14 bases in the middle. The sample was cultured CD8+ T cells from PBMCs, taken from culture after CMV antigen stimulation. The genes are TRBV4-2 and TRBJ1-6, with unresolved D. This receptor was obtained from a human donor in good health (CMV status not recorded). Some clones in this sample may be carry-over from other donors' samples. The CDR3 loop reads CASSQEGWSGHNSPLHF. CDR3 bases: TGTGCCAGCAGCCAAGAGGGCTGGTCAGGTCATAATTCACCCCTCCACTTT.